This TCR beta chain was captured by sequencing in a study of shared clonotypes between healthy human individuals. This clone appeared once. The protocol was immunoSEQ multiplex PCR, while the TCRdb copy is restricted to in-frame clones and leaves out a portion. The sample records some 2 million clones, 95% being singletons. V lost 4 bases to trimming and J lost 5 bases; unmatched junction nucleotides: 3. Germline CDR1 reads GTSNPN; CDR2 reads SVGIG (reference sequence). The CDR3 has 13 amino acids. The chain links TRBV30 to TRBJ2-1; 9 bases match TRBD1. Sequences were obtained from naive CD4+ T cells sorted from blood. As for subset: CD45RA+ positively selected. This sequence was found in a man younger than 35 in good health. The CDR3 sequence is CAWKGTGHNEQFF. In nucleotides, the CDR3 is TGTGCCTGGAAAGGGACAGGGCACAATGAGCAGTTCTTC.